This T cell receptor (beta chain) comes out of a study of T cells expressing NK-cell markers. TCRdb re-called the 5' RACE reads and shows each CDR3 protein once, DNA omitted. Across over 150,000 distinct CDR3 sequences, the top ten clones capture around 35% of the sample. CDR3 size: 16 residues. Per the germline V gene, CDR1 is MNHEY and CDR2 is SMNVEV (reference sequence). This receptor was identified in a woman aged 45 to 65 in good health. Specimen: blood T cells: a sorted CD56 or NKG2C T cell subset, CD4+ or CD8+ T cells, or bulk PBMC T cells (not recorded which). V is TRBV27 and J is TRBJ1-2; TCRdb lists TRBD1, though no DNA is available to test this call. CDR3 residues: CASSFWGTGDNYGYTF.